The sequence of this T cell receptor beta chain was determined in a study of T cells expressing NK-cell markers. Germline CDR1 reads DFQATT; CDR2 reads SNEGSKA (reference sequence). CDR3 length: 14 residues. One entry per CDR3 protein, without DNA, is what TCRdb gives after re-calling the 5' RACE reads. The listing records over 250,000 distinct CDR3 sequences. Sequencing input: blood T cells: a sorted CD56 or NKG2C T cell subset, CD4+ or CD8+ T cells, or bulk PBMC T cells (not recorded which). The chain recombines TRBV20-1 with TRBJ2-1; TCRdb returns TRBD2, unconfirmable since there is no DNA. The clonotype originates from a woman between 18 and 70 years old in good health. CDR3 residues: CSVRRGPAYNEQFF.